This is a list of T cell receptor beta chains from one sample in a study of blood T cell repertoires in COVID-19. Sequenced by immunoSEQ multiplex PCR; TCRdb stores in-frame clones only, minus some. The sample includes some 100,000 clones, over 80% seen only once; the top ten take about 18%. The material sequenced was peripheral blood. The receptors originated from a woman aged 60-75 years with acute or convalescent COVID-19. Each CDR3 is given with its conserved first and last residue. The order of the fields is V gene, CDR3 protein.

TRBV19 CASIGFEELGQPQHF
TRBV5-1 CASKTGGTDTQYF
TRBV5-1 CASSLVRDNWNTGELFF
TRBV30 CAWSVGTVEAFF
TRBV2 CASGPDRDNQPQHF
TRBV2 CASTSGTLTTNEKLFF
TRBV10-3 CAIRESEQQYF
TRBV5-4 CASSYQGVAFF
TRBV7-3 CASSSYQGYEQYF
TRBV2 CASSLNREQPQHF
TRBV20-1 CSASGQQGYTF
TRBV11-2 CASSFPAGGSIGELFF
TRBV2 CASSSLTRYEQYF
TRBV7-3 CASSSDPLSERGGYNEQFF
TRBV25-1 CASSEYRDEQYF
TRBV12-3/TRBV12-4 CASSLGTKDEQYF
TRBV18 CASSPGQGGNTIYF
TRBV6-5 CASSRSGQGRNEQFF
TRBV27 CASNTGGTDTQYF
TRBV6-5 CASSSNSGANVLTF
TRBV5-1 CASSFQGQGATEAFF
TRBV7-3 CASSPKGLADYNEQFF
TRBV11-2 CASSVTGREQYF
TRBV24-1 CATGRLPGEPGELFF
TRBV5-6 CATMRRGRESQISTLHF
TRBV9 CASSVGSSATEAFF
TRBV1 CTSSRTLAGGNQETQYF
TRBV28 CASIPKTGHLYSNQPQHF
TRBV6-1 CASSEVTGSDISNQPQHF
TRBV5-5 CASSPDIYEQYF
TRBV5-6 CASSFRPYEAFF
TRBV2 CATQGQGAGNTIYF
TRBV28 CASSGSSYNSPLHF
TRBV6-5 CASRTGTGTWEQYF
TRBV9 CASSPQVAGAGNTEAFF
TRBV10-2 CASSEKGLNYGYTF
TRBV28 CANGELNEQFF
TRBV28 CASSSQVPSGNTIYF
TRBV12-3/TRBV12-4 CASSGLWNTEAFF
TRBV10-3 CAISEAGGTDSKAFF
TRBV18 CASSPRGVDQPQHF
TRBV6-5 CASKKGGSEKLFF
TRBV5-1 CASSLGAETQYF
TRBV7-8 CASSLERGSSNEQFF
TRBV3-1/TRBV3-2 CASSQVQREYSYEQYF
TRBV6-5 CASRRAGLNTEAFF
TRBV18 CASSPQRGRETEAFF
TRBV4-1 CASSQGGAGASGEKLFF
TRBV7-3 CASSSRPGLMGTEAFF
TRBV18 CASSPLAETGELFF
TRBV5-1 CASSLVAAGGYNEQFF
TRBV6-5 CASTRWGQGNTEAFF
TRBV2 CASSEQGRDYGYTF
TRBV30 CAWTTGPNQPQHF
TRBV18 CASSVSRQGAGYTF
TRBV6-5 CASSYGLPGDSPLHF
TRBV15 CATSSGTSSYNEQFF